One sample yielded the 15 T cell receptor beta chains listed below, sequenced in a study of shared clonotypes between healthy human individuals. Profiling relied on immunoSEQ multiplex PCR, and the TCRdb table lists in-frame clones only, not all of them. The sample lists about 380,000 clones; approximately 96% were seen once. Sequencing was performed on memory CD8+ T cells sorted from blood. Subset: CD45RO+ cells pooled with CCR7-negative TemRA cells. The receptors shown here come from a man aged 30-40 years in good health.

This chain joins TRBV13 and TRBJ2-2; 7 nucleotides line up with TRBD1. The CDR3 is 17 residues long. Trimming cost V 0 bases and J 3 bases; bases outside gene matches: 7. From germline, CDR1 is PRHDT and CDR2 FYEKMQ (reference sequence). The CDR3 reads CASSLGGGRVDTGELFF. Here the CDR3 DNA reads TGTGCCAGCAGCTTAGGAGGGGGCAGGGTAGACACCGGGGAGCTGTTTTTT.

The gene calls are TRBV5-1 and TRBJ2-1, with 7 bases fitting TRBD2. Losses at the gene ends were 3 bases for V and 8 bases for J; bases not matched to a gene: 5. CDR3 length: 13 amino acids. Per the germline V gene, CDR1 is SGHRS and CDR2 is YFSETQ. The CDR3 loop is CASSSTSVDEQFF. DNA for the CDR3: TGCGCCAGCAGCTCTACTAGCGTGGATGAGCAGTTCTTC.

The rearrangement links TRBV6-4 to TRBJ1-4; D not resolved. The CDR3 extends over 15 amino acids. The V and J ends lost 4 bases and 3 bases respectively, with 12 bases between them. Germline assignment: CDR1 MRHNA and CDR2 SNTAGT. The CDR3: CASSVGPEANEKLFF. The CDR3 region has the DNA TGTGCCAGCAGTGTTGGGCCGGAGGCTAATGAAAAACTGTTTTTT.

The V gene is TRBV7-9, the J gene TRBJ2-7; 9 nucleotides agree with TRBD2. The germline V gene has CDR1 SEHNR and CDR2 FQNEAQ (reference sequence). V shed 3 bases and J 4 bases; nucleotides not matched to a gene: 4. This CDR3 contains 14 residues. The CDR3: CASSLAGLAYEQYF. The CDR3 DNA follows: TGTGCCAGCAGCTTGGCGGGACTAGCATACGAGCAGTACTTC.

The chain joins TRBV29-1 to TRBJ2-1; 9 bases agree with TRBD1. The CDR3 has 14 residues. V lost 5 bases and J lost 3; bases outside the gene matches: 5. Looked up from germline, CDR1 is SQVTM and CDR2 is ANQGSEA. The CDR3 reads CSVRRQGVYNEQFF. The DNA of the CDR3 is TGCAGCGTTAGGAGACAGGGGGTCTACAATGAGCAGTTCTTC.

The chain is built from TRBV11-2 and TRBJ2-1, with D possibly being TRBD1 or TRBD2 (5 bases each). The CDR3 is 12 amino acids. The germline V gene has CDR1 SGHAT and CDR2 FQNNGV. Trimming cost V 7 bases and J 8 bases, with 12 bases left between them. CDR3 nucleotides: TGTGCCAGCACCCTGGGGGATGATGAGCAGTTCTTC. This encodes CASTLGDDEQFF.

J is TRBJ2-5 and V is TRBV5-4; 14 bases are shared with TRBD2. The V gene end was trimmed by 0 bases and the J gene end by 6 bases; junction bases not matched to a gene: 7. The CDR3 is 17 residues long. Germline lookup yields CDR1 SGHNT and CDR2 YYREEE (reference sequence). The CDR3 here is CASSLGGTSGSRKTQYF. The CDR3 nucleotides read TGTGCCAGCAGCTTGGGGGGGACTAGCGGGAGTAGAAAGACCCAGTACTTC.

This rearrangement joins TRBV7-2 to TRBJ2-7; D remains ambiguous. Trimming shortened V by 2 bases and J by 3 bases, and 14 bases separated the two germline ends. This CDR3 region has 15 residues. The V gene's germline CDR1 is SGHTA and CDR2 FQGNSA. CDR3 nucleotide sequence: TGTGCCAGCAGCTTAACCGGGCAGCCCCTCTACGAGCAGTACTTC. Protein sequence: CASSLTGQPLYEQYF.

The J gene is TRBJ2-7, the V gene TRBV6-1; the match to TRBD2 covers 8 bases. The V segment lost 7 bases and the J segment 0 bases; nucleotides outside the gene matches: 8. The CDR3 totals 15 residues. The V gene's germline CDR1 is MNHNS and CDR2 SASEGT. CDR3 DNA sequence: TGTGCCAGCACCCCGGAGGGGACTAGCTCCTACGAGCAGTACTTC. Translating it yields CASTPEGTSSYEQYF.

The chain recombines TRBV28 with TRBJ2-3; TRBD2 agrees at 8 bases. V trimming: 2 bases; J trimming: 0 bases; junction bases outside the gene matches: 4. Germline V gene data show CDR1 as MDHEN and CDR2 as SYDVKM. This CDR3 has 16 residues. CDR3 nucleotides: TGTGCCAGCAGTTTAGGTGAGCGGGAGAGCACAGATACGCAGTATTTT. Its translation: CASSLGERESTDTQYF. Full variable domain (missing parts from reference TRBV28 and TRBJ2-3): DVKVTQSSRYLVKRTGEKVFLECVQDMDHENMFWYRQDPGLGLRLIYFSYDVKMKEKGDIPEGYSVSREKKERFSLILESASTNQTSMYLCASSLGERESTDTQYFGPGTRLTVL.

This clone has a single count. The rearrangement links TRBV4-2 to TRBJ1-2, with D uncertain. Trimming left V 0 bases short and J 2 bases short, with 7 bases between. This CDR3 comprises 14 residues. Germline assignment: CDR1 LGHNA and CDR2 YNFKEQ. CDR3 sequence: CASSQERENYGYTF. The CDR3 bases are TGTGCCAGCAGCCAAGAGAGAGAAAACTATGGCTACACCTTC.

The chain has TRBV27 and TRBJ2-3, with 9 bases aligning to TRBD1. Trimming took 6 bases from V and 2 from J; bases not matched to a gene: 18. Germline values: CDR1 MNHEY, CDR2 SMNVEV (reference sequence). The CDR3 has 19 amino acids. The CDR3 DNA reads as TGTGCCAGCAGGAGAGTACTCTTGACAGGGGGAACACACACAGATACGCAGTATTTT. This sequence encodes CASRRVLLTGGTHTDTQYF.

The chain combines TRBV5-4 with TRBJ1-2; D unresolved. Per the germline V gene, CDR1 is SGHNT and CDR2 is YYREEE (reference sequence). The CDR3 runs 14 residues. Trimming pared 3 bases from V and 5 bases from J, leaving 14 bases between. CDR3 amino acids: CASSSSTEMYGYTF. CDR3 DNA: TGTGCCAGCAGCTCTAGTACAGAGATGTATGGCTACACCTTC.

The genes are TRBV5-1 and TRBJ1-5, with 10 bases identical to TRBD1. Germline V gene lookup returns CDR1 SGHRS and CDR2 YFSETQ. Trimming cost V 3 bases and J 2 bases; bases outside gene matches: 2. The length of the CDR3 is 15 residues. CDR3 region: CASSSGTGGNQPQHF. The CDR3, as DNA: TGCGCCAGCAGCTCCGGGACAGGGGGCAATCAGCCCCAGCATTTT.

The genes are TRBV2 and TRBJ2-4; the match to TRBD2 covers 11 bases. With V trimmed by 2 bases and J by 5 bases, 5 bases remained unmatched. CDR3 length equals 16 residues. Germline CDR1 is SNHLY and CDR2 is FYNNEI. The CDR3 DNA is TGTGCCAGCAGTGAATTACTAGCGGGAGTCCAAAACATTCAGTACTTC. As protein: CASSELLAGVQNIQYF.